This T cell receptor (beta chain) was retrieved from a study of breast tumors, draining lymph nodes, adjacent tissues. Overall study results and limits: Tumor repertoires ranked between lymph nodes and nontumor tissue in diversity, with V and J gene preferences. The lymph node origin of tumor T cells was framed as consistent with a hypothesis, not demonstrated.

TCRdb analysed the multiplex PCR reads with MiXCR anew, one entry per CDR3 protein. The data show about 200,000 distinct CDR3 sequences, around 33% seen once. Axillary draining lymph nodes of breast cancer patients supplied the node samples. This clonotype was detected ten times or more. Its antigen is currently unknown. CDR1 is ENHRY and CDR2 is SYGVKD in the germline V gene. Trimming stripped 0 bases from V and 0 bases from J, with 5 bases between. The CDR3 is 14 residues long. The V call is TRBV10-3, the J call TRBJ1-2, with D unclear. The clonotype comes from a female donor with breast cancer. Some clones in this sample may be carry-over from other donors' samples. Sequenced input: axillary lymph node tissue. Here the CDR3 reads CAISESEANYGYTF. CDR3 bases: TGTGCCATCAGTGAGTCGGAGGCTAACTATGGCTACACCTTC.